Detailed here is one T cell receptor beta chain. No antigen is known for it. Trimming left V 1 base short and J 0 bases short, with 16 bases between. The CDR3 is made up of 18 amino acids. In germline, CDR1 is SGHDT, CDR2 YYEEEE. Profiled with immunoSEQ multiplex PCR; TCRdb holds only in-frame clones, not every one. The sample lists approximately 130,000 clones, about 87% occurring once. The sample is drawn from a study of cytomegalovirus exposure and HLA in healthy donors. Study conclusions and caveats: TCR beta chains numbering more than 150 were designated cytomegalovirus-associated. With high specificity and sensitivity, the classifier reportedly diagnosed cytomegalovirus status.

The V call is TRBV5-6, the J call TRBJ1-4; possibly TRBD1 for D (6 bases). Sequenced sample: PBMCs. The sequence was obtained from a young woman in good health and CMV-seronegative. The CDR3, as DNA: TGTGCCAGCAGCTTGTCGGACAGCATACTAACAACTAATGAAAAACTGTTTTTT. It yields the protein CASSLSDSILTTNEKLFF. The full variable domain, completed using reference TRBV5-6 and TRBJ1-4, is DAGVTQSPTHLIKTRGQQVTLRCSPKSGHDTVSWYQQALGQGPQFIFQYYEEEERQRGNFPDRFSGHQFPNYSSELNVNALLLGDSALYLCASSLSDSILTTNEKLFFGSGTQLSVL.